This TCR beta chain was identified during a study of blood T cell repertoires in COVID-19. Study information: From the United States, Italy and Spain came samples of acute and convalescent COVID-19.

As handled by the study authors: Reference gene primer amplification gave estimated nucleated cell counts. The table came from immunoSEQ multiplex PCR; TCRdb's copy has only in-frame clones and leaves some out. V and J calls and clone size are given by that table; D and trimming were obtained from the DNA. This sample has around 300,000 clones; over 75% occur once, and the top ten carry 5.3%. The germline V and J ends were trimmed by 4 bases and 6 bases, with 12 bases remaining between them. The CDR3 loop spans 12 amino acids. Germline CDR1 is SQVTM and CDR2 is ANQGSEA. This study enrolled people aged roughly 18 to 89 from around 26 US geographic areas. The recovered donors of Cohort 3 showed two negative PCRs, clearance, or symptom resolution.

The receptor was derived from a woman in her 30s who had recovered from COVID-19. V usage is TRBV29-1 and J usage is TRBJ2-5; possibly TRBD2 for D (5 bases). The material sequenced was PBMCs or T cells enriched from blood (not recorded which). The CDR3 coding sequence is TGCAGCGTTGCGGCTAGCACCCAGACCCAGTACTTC. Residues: CSVAASTQTQYF.